The clone carrying this T cell receptor beta chain appeared a few times. The source of the sample is a study of blood T cell repertoires in COVID-19. Study-level background: Italy, Spain and the United States were the sources of the convalescent and acute COVID-19 samples. Nucleic acid was either cDNA or gDNA, and it came from T cells, B-cell-depleted T cells, or PBMCs.

Per the authors' pipeline: Quantification of nucleated cells was approximated via reference gene primer amplification. Measured with immunoSEQ multiplex PCR; TCRdb has only the in-frame clones, and not every one. That table supplies the V and J calls and clone size; D and trimming were determined from the DNA. The top ten clones hold about 15% of a sample with around 140,000 clones, roughly 84% of them seen once. This CDR3 has 15 amino acids. The V gene end was trimmed by 1 base and the J gene end by 4 bases; junction bases not matched to a gene: 7. Germline-derived CDR1 and CDR2 are SQVTM and ANQGSEA.

Source material: peripheral blood. The chain uses TRBV29-1 and TRBJ2-5; TRBD1 aligns across 9 bases. The TCR originated in a woman of 80 years or more with acute or convalescent COVID-19. The CDR3 DNA reads TGCAGCGTTGAAGGGGGACAGGGACGAGTAGAGACCCAGTACTTC. Translation gives CSVEGGQGRVETQYF.